This T cell receptor beta chain emerged from a study of shared clonotypes between healthy human individuals (dated by TCRdb to about 2020). Broadly, across the study: The cohort comprised two women and a few men aged 18 to 49 years. To increase sequencing depth and limit assay-specific biases, different laboratories used diverse techniques to prepare libraries and sequence TCR repertoires. For each donor, CD4 naive and CD4 memory were each run on three plates, CD8 naive on two plates, and CD8 memory on one plate. Leukapheresis yielded between about 0.9 and 9 billion PBMCs per donor. To estimate repertoire size and how much clonotype sharing occurs between individuals, the study deeply sequenced the blood TCR repertoires of roughly 5 healthy adults.

Findings and caveats that apply to the study as a whole: Sampling was limited to blood, and TCR repertoires in tissue likely differ from TCR repertoires in blood. The genetic and exposure-history diversity represented was limited by the small number of donors. Across a handful of donors, roughly 5.4% of naive CD4, roughly 3.5% of naive CD8, 2.3% of memory CD4, and approximately 0.42% of memory CD8 clonotypes were shared. Clonotypes shared by all four sorted-subset donors showed higher generation probabilities than non-shared clonotypes. Pairwise subsampling indicated that sequencing depth was expected to affect the degree of clonotype sharing among donors. Naive subsets generally had larger estimated clonotype richness than memory subsets. Even with the large sequencing depth, rarefaction of the sorted-subset datasets indicated that sequencing was incomplete.

Using the deep immunoSEQ assay, TCR CDR3 regions were amplified from genomic DNA by multiplex PCR. Extracted genomic DNA from each cell subset was spread evenly across all wells of several immunoSEQ 96-well plates, with each plate serving as a replicate. For sorted subsets, 150 to 250 ng of genomic DNA, equivalent to some 33,000 T cell genomes, went into each replicate PCR. Purified libraries were measured with a Qubit 3.0 fluorometer, size-checked on a Bioanalyzer 2100, and measured again with the KAPA Library Quantification kit. Each immunoSEQ 96-well plate was sequenced on its own single-read 150-cycle Illumina NextSeq 550 flow cell. The original methods were these. Because the immunoSEQ output included only junctional sequences and no quality scores, the filtering could not be the same as the filtering used for full-length reads. To assign V/J genes and CDR3, sequences were annotated against IMGT germline references using PyIR, a Python wrapper for IgBLAST v1.9. Reads with weak V/J assignments (E-value above 1e-6), missing CDR3, stop codons, out-of-frame junctions, or ambiguous translated residues were removed. V3J clonotypes were defined as sequences sharing the same inferred V gene, J gene, and CDR3 amino acid sequence. The percentage overlap between two repertoires was calculated by dividing the number of shared unique clonotypes by the size of the smaller repertoire. RTK rarefaction, the Chao1 estimator, and Recon v2.1 estimates of unobserved clonotypes were used to assess repertoire richness. For all TCRbeta clonotypes obtained by the gDNA method from four donors, generation probabilities were computed with OLGA. Sourced from immuneACCESS, this table was stored by TCRdb with only in-frame sequences that have V and J called. A share of the clones is absent; for the studies checked, an unresolved V gene accounts for under half, and the remainder has no known explanation. That table is the source of V, J and clone size, and D and trimming were worked out from the DNA. This sample lists more than 500,000 clones; around 95% were detected once. The top ten clones comprise nearly 0.065% of the sample.

Regarding this clone: The antigen it binds to is not known. One base away there is no much larger clone; base qualities are not given.

After removal of 3 bases from V and 3 bases from J, the junction retains 7 bases not matched to a gene. CDR1 MDHEN and CDR2 SYDVKM are derived from the germline V gene. Counted from cysteine to phenylalanine, this CDR3 has 15 amino acids. Kept here is only the CDR3 DNA, which spans 45 bases and is read in frame from base 1. The donors were healthy, HIV-negative adults with no recently reported acute infections or vaccinations. Only Caucasian adults living in Nashville, Tennessee, USA were represented among the donors. Magnetic negative selection was used to enrich CD4+ T cells, after which naive cells were positively selected on CD45RA and the negative fraction became the memory subset. Blood was obtained by leukapheresis, after which PBMCs were separated by Ficoll-Histopaque density gradient centrifugation and cryopreserved in liquid nitrogen vapor phase. Analytical flow cytometry was used to check the purity and quantity of every magnetically sorted T cell population. Each sorted fraction had its genomic DNA isolated and then quantified by UV absorbance on a Nanodrop 2000c.

The rearrangement combines TRBV28 with TRBJ2-7, and TRBD1 aligns with 8 junction nucleotides. The sample consisted of naive CD4+ T cells sorted from blood. The sample's cell subset or site label, decoded: CD45RA+ positively selected. The clonotype comes from a woman aged 25 to 39 in good health. For the CDR3, the sequence is CASSFFDRGLYEQYF. The DNA sequence is given as TGTGCCAGCAGTTTCTTCGACAGGGGTCTCTACGAGCAGTACTTC.